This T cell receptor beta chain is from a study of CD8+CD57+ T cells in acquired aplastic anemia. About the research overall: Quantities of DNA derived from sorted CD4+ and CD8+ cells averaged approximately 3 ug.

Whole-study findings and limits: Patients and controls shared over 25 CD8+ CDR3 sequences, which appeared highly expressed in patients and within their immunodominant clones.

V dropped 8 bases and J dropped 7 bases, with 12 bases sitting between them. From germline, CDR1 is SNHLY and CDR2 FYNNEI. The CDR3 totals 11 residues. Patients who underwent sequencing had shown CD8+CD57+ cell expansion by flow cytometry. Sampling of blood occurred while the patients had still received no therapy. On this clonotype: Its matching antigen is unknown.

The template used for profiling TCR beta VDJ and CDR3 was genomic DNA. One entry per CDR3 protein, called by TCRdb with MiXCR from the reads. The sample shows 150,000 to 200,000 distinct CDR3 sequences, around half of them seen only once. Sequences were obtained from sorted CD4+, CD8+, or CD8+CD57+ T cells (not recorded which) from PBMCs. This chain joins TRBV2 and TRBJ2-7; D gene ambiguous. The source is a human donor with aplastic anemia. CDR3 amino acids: CASGLWVEQYF. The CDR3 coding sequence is TGTGCCAGCGGGTTATGGGTTGAGCAGTACTTC.